The rows below give T cell receptor beta chains drawn from one sample of a study of CD8 T cells in Susac syndrome. A single record per CDR3 protein comes from TCRdb applying MiXCR to the immunoSEQ multiplex PCR reads. The sample includes 74,000 or so distinct CDR3 sequences, just over 90% of them seen just once. Input material: CD4+ T cells from PBMCs. The receptors stem from a human donor with Susac syndrome. CDR3s include the opening cysteine and the closing phenylalanine or tryptophan. Each record gives: V gene, D gene, J gene, clone size, CDR3 DNA, CDR3 protein. A D gene is named only where the DNA matches it firmly. Some rows have no size entry. The others give once, few or many, or a class for an expanded clone.

V gene: TRBV20-1
D gene: TRBD2
J gene: TRBJ2-2
clone size: NA
CDR3 DNA: TGCAGTGCCCTACTAGCGGGGGGCCCCAGCGGGGAGCTGTTTTTT
CDR3 protein: CSALLAGGPSGELFF

V gene: TRBV7-2
D gene: NA
J gene: TRBJ2-2
clone size: NA
CDR3 DNA: TGTGCCAGCAGCTCCAACGCACCGAACACCGGGGAGCTGTTTTTT
CDR3 protein: CASSSNAPNTGELFF

V gene: TRBV2
D gene: NA
J gene: TRBJ1-5
clone size: NA
CDR3 DNA: TGTGCCAGCAGTGGCGGAGTGAATCAGCCCCAGCATTTT
CDR3 protein: CASSGGVNQPQHF

V gene: TRBV3-1
D gene: TRBD2
J gene: TRBJ2-2
clone size: once
CDR3 DNA: TGTGCCAGCAGCCTTAGGACTAGCGGGTCGACCGGGGAGCTGTTTTTT
CDR3 protein: CASSLRTSGSTGELFF

V gene: TRBV7-9
D gene: NA
J gene: TRBJ1-2
clone size: NA
CDR3 DNA: TGTGCCAGCAGCCGCGGGACCGTATCACGGTATGGCTACACCTTC
CDR3 protein: CASSRGTVSRYGYTF

V gene: TRBV12-3/TRBV12-4
D gene: NA
J gene: TRBJ1-4
clone size: NA
CDR3 DNA: TGTGCCAGTGGCGGCGATAATGAAAAACTGTTTTTT
CDR3 protein: CASGGDNEKLFF

V gene: TRBV3-1
D gene: NA
J gene: TRBJ2-7
clone size: once
CDR3 DNA: TGTGCCAGCAGCGAGCCCCACGGGACTGTATTTGGCGAGCAGTACTTC
CDR3 protein: CASSEPHGTVFGEQYF

V gene: TRBV19
D gene: NA
J gene: TRBJ2-6
clone size: NA
CDR3 DNA: TGTGCCAGTAGTAACGATAACTCTGGGGCCAACGTCCTGACTTTC
CDR3 protein: CASSNDNSGANVLTF

V gene: TRBV2
D gene: NA
J gene: TRBJ1-2
clone size: NA
CDR3 DNA: TGTGCCAGCAGTGAAGCAGCAGTCGATGGCTACACCTTC
CDR3 protein: CASSEAAVDGYTF

V gene: TRBV29-1
D gene: NA
J gene: TRBJ1-1
clone size: NA
CDR3 DNA: TGCAGCGTTCTATCCGGAACTGAAGCTTTCTTT
CDR3 protein: CSVLSGTEAFF

V gene: TRBV5-4
D gene: TRBD2
J gene: TRBJ2-3
clone size: NA
CDR3 DNA: TGTGCCAGCAGCCCGGGACTAGCGGGGGGTACAGATACGCAGTATTTT
CDR3 protein: CASSPGLAGGTDTQYF

V gene: TRBV7-2
D gene: NA
J gene: TRBJ1-3
clone size: NA
CDR3 DNA: TGTGCCAGCAGGAGGGGGGATGGAAACACCATATATTTT
CDR3 protein: CASRRGDGNTIYF

V gene: TRBV6-2/TRBV6-3
D gene: NA
J gene: TRBJ2-1
clone size: NA
CDR3 DNA: TGTGCCAGCAGTTACCGTCAGGGCACTTACAATGAGCAGTTCTTC
CDR3 protein: CASSYRQGTYNEQFF

V gene: TRBV19
D gene: TRBD1
J gene: TRBJ1-5
clone size: NA
CDR3 DNA: TGTGCCAGTAGTACCGATGGGACAGTGAGGAGCAATCAGCCCCAGCATTTT
CDR3 protein: CASSTDGTVRSNQPQHF

V gene: TRBV12-3/TRBV12-4
D gene: NA
J gene: TRBJ2-3
clone size: NA
CDR3 DNA: TGTGCCAGCAGCCGAAGCCTGGGTCGCACAGATACGCAGTATTTT
CDR3 protein: CASSRSLGRTDTQYF

V gene: TRBV5-4
D gene: TRBD2
J gene: TRBJ2-7
clone size: NA
CDR3 DNA: TGTGCCAGCAGCCCGCCGGGACTACCAGCCTACGAGCAGTACTTC
CDR3 protein: CASSPPGLPAYEQYF

V gene: TRBV27
D gene: TRBD2
J gene: TRBJ2-5
clone size: NA
CDR3 DNA: TGTGCCAGCAGTCTTAGGGCGGGAGGTTGGACGGGAGAGACCCAGTACTTC
CDR3 protein: CASSLRAGGWTGETQYF

V gene: TRBV9
D gene: TRBD1
J gene: TRBJ1-1
clone size: NA
CDR3 DNA: TGTGCCAGCAGCCTTGACAGGGGGGGCACTGAAGCTTTCTTT
CDR3 protein: CASSLDRGGTEAFF

V gene: TRBV4-2
D gene: TRBD1
J gene: TRBJ1-1
clone size: NA
CDR3 DNA: TGTGCCAGCAGCCAAGGTCCGGGACAGGGGAGTGATAGTGCTTTCTTT
CDR3 protein: CASSQGPGQGSDSAFF

V gene: TRBV4-3
D gene: TRBD1
J gene: TRBJ1-2
clone size: NA
CDR3 DNA: TGCGCCAGCAGCCCACAACCCACAGGGGACTATGGCTACACCTTC
CDR3 protein: CASSPQPTGDYGYTF

V gene: TRBV5-1
D gene: NA
J gene: TRBJ2-1
clone size: NA
CDR3 DNA: TGCGCCAGCAGCTTGGTGGCTGGGGCGAATGAGCAGTTCTTC
CDR3 protein: CASSLVAGANEQFF

V gene: TRBV5-1
D gene: NA
J gene: TRBJ2-1
clone size: NA
CDR3 DNA: TGCGCCAGCAGCTTGATCCCAACCAGTAATGAGCAGTTCTTC
CDR3 protein: CASSLIPTSNEQFF

V gene: TRBV19
D gene: TRBD1
J gene: TRBJ1-2
clone size: NA
CDR3 DNA: TGTGCCAGTAGTATCTCGAGGGGGCGTAACTATGGCTACACCTTC
CDR3 protein: CASSISRGRNYGYTF

V gene: TRBV5-6
D gene: TRBD2
J gene: TRBJ2-5
clone size: NA
CDR3 DNA: TGTGCCAGCAGCGCGACTAGCGGGAAGGTGGAGACCCAGTACTTC
CDR3 protein: CASSATSGKVETQYF

V gene: TRBV12-3/TRBV12-4
D gene: TRBD1
J gene: TRBJ2-2
clone size: NA
CDR3 DNA: TGTGCCAGCAGTTGGAGACAGGGTAACACCGGGGAGCTGTTTTTT
CDR3 protein: CASSWRQGNTGELFF